Each of the 28 T cell receptor beta chains below was sequenced from the same sample in a study of CD8 T cells in ankylosing spondylitis. Study-wide results and caveats: It appeared that ankylosing spondylitis blood was characterized by a TCR beta motif of several highly homologous variants.

TCRdb ran MiXCR on the 5' RACE reads and lists one entry per CDR3 protein. The data show around 770,000 distinct CDR3 sequences, with around 11% seen just once and 0.45% to 0.6% held by the top ten. Their antigens are not known. Sequencing input: blood, either unsorted or a sorted T cell fraction (not recorded which). These receptor sequences come from a male donor with ankylosing spondylitis.

The chain joins TRBV20-1 to TRBJ2-7, with 7 bases that match TRBD1. The J segment lost 2 bases and the V segment lost 5 bases, leaving 6 bases of the junction unmatched. The germline gives CDR1 DFQATT, CDR2 SNEGSKA (reference sequence). The CDR3 is 13 residues long. The CDR3 coding sequence is TGCAGTGCTCCGGACAGGCGGACCTACGAGCAGTACTTC. As protein: CSAPDRRTYEQYF.

This rearrangement joins TRBV7-6 to TRBJ2-4; D not resolved. The CDR3 consists of 17 residues. Germline CDR1 is SGHVS and CDR2 is FNYEAQ. V was cut by 0 bases and J by 3 bases, with 15 bases left in between. This chain's CDR3 is CASSLALGSSVKNIQYF. In DNA, the CDR3 is TGTGCCAGCAGCTTAGCGTTAGGGTCCTCTGTCAAAAACATTCAGTACTTC.

The chain is built from TRBV20-1 and TRBJ1-5; tentative D call: TRBD1 (6 bases). CDR3 size: 13 residues. The germline V gene encodes CDR1 DFQATT and CDR2 SNEGSKA (reference sequence). V was shortened by 7 bases and J by 3 bases, with 13 bases between the two germline ends. The CDR3 protein is CSVPDSANQPQHF. The CDR3 DNA follows: TGCAGTGTCCCGGACAGCGCCAATCAGCCCCAGCATTTT.

The J gene is TRBJ2-4, the V gene TRBV4-3, with D possibly being TRBD1 (6 bases). Germline assignment: CDR1 LGHNA and CDR2 YSLEER. V lost 1 base to trimming and J lost 6 bases, with 13 bases between them. CDR3 length equals 15 residues. The CDR3 nucleotides read TGCGCCAGCAGCCAAGGGGCAACAGGGTTAAACATTCAGTACTTC. It translates to CASSQGATGLNIQYF.

The V and J genes are TRBV5-1 and TRBJ2-3; 10 bases fit TRBD2. The CDR3 length is 17 residues. The V gene end was trimmed by 4 bases and the J gene end by 4 bases; junction bases not matched to a gene: 12. Germline CDR1 is SGHRS and CDR2 is YFSETQ. The chain's CDR3 is CASSVAVTGTSADTQYF. DNA of the CDR3: TGCGCCAGCAGCGTTGCTGTTACCGGGACTAGCGCAGATACGCAGTATTTT.

There are many counts of this clonotype. The chain has TRBV12-3 or TRBV12-4 and TRBJ1-5, with D unclear. The CDR3 covers 13 residues. V was pared by 3 bases and J by 3 bases, with 6 bases between. Here the CDR3 reads CASSFRVNQPQHF. In DNA form, the CDR3 reads TGTGCCAGCAGTTTCCGGGTCAATCAGCCCCAGCATTTT.

This clonotype was detected only a few times. The J gene is TRBJ1-2, the V gene TRBV27, with TRBD1 identical over 9 bases. CDR1 and CDR2 (germline): MNHEY, SMNVEV (reference sequence). The CDR3 is 14 amino acids. The trim removed 6 bases at V and 6 bases at J, leaving 8 bases unmatched. DNA of the CDR3: TGTGCCAGCAGACGAACAGGGGGCGGCGATGGCTACACCTTC. Protein: CASRRTGGGDGYTF.

The rearrangement joins TRBV20-1 to TRBJ2-1, with 11 positions matching TRBD1. This CDR3 has 17 amino acids. V shed 3 bases, J shed 7 bases, and the junction held 14 bases outside the gene matches. The germline V gene has CDR1 DFQATT and CDR2 SNEGSKA (reference sequence). The CDR3 sequence is CSARPLRRDRGGNEQFF. The CDR3 DNA reads as TGCAGTGCTAGGCCCTTACGCCGGGACAGGGGGGGGAATGAGCAGTTCTTC.

This clonotype was seen ten or more times. V and J are TRBV9 and TRBJ2-1, with 8 bases fitting TRBD2. CDR3 length: 14 residues. Germline CDR1 is SGDLS and CDR2 is YYNGEE. V was clipped by 4 bases and J by 7 bases; unmatched bases: 7. CDR3 in amino acids: CASSPGGGRNEQFF. DNA of the CDR3: TGTGCCAGCAGCCCCGGGGGGGGCCGGAATGAGCAGTTCTTC.

This chain links TRBV5-1 with TRBJ2-5, with D tentatively TRBD1 (6 bases). CDR1 SGHRS and CDR2 YFSETQ come from the germline V gene. The V end was cut by 4 bases, the J end by 5 bases, with 18 bases between. This CDR3 has 15 residues. CDR3 region: CASSPETGARETQYF. The CDR3 DNA reads TGCGCCAGCAGCCCCGAGACAGGCGCCAGGGAGACCCAGTACTTC.

V usage is TRBV6-2 or TRBV6-3 and J usage is TRBJ1-1, with TRBD1 identical over 7 bases. V lost 7 bases, J lost 1 base, and 9 bases stayed unmatched. Per germline, CDR1 MNHEY and CDR2 SVGEGT. The CDR3 length is 15 residues. This CDR3 reads CASNLLGQTNTEAFF. The CDR3 bases are TGTGCCAGCAATTTACTGGGACAGACGAACACTGAAGCTTTCTTT.

The chain couples TRBV7-9 to TRBJ2-1, with D perhaps matching TRBD1 or TRBD2 (5 bases each). Germline V gene sequence: CDR1 SEHNR, CDR2 FQNEAQ (reference sequence). CDR3 size: 13 residues. Deletions cut 2 bases from V and 9 bases from J, with 11 bases between. CDR3 DNA sequence: TGTGCCAGCAGCTTATTCGGGGACGGTGAGCAGTTCTTC. This gives the protein CASSLFGDGEQFF.

The chain carries TRBV20-1 and TRBJ2-1; 7 bases fit TRBD2. The germline CDR1 and CDR2 sequences are DFQATT and SNEGSKA (reference sequence). The V and J ends lost 6 bases and 15 bases, in that order; junction bases with no gene match: 8. This CDR3 is 10 amino acids long. CDR3 nucleotide sequence: TGCAGTGCGGGGGGGACGGGGCGGTTCTTC. Residues: CSAGGTGRFF.

The rearrangement uses TRBV10-3 and TRBJ1-4, with D tentatively TRBD1 (5 bases). This CDR3 contains 15 residues. V lost 0 bases and J 4 bases, leaving 9 bases between the germline ends. Germline values: CDR1 ENHRY, CDR2 SYGVKD. CDR3 nucleotides: TGTGCCATCAGTGAGTCCGAAGACAGTAATGAAAAACTGTTTTTT. Translating gives CAISESEDSNEKLFF.

The V gene is TRBV5-1, the J gene TRBJ2-5; weak D call: TRBD2 (5 bases). Germline V gene data show CDR1 as SGHRS and CDR2 as YFSETQ. V dropped 1 base and J dropped 2 bases, with 12 bases sitting between them. The CDR3 totals 15 residues. The CDR3 sequence is CASSLLTGTQETQYF. The CDR3 region has the DNA TGCGCCAGCAGCTTGTTAACGGGAACTCAAGAGACCCAGTACTTC.

This clonotype turned up a few times. V is TRBV27 and J is TRBJ2-3; 8 bases map to TRBD2. V was pared by 5 bases and J by 0 bases, with 7 bases of the junction left unmatched. The germline V gene has CDR1 MNHEY and CDR2 SMNVEV (reference sequence). This CDR3 is 16 amino acids long. CDR3 coding DNA: TGTGCCAGCAGTCTACGACTAGCGACTAGCACAGATACGCAGTATTTT. Its translation is CASSLRLATSTDTQYF.

J is TRBJ1-6 and V is TRBV5-1; D might be TRBD1 (6 bases). Trimming removed 4 bases at V and 9 bases at J, with 17 bases between. The CDR3 length is 15 residues. Per the germline V gene, CDR1 is SGHRS and CDR2 is YFSETQ. The CDR3 coding sequence is TGCGCCAGCAGCCGGGACACTACCCGGGGTTCACCCCTCCACTTT. It encodes CASSRDTTRGSPLHF.

This clonotype was seen a handful of times. The V call is TRBV5-1, the J call TRBJ2-7, with 10 bases identical to TRBD2. Germline V gene sequence: CDR1 SGHRS, CDR2 YFSETQ. V lost 4 bases, J lost 0 bases, and 10 bases stayed unmatched. The CDR3 has 17 amino acids. The CDR3 nucleotides read TGCGCCAGCAGCCTGAGGCTAGCGGGAGTCAACTCCTACGAGCAGTACTTC. It encodes CASSLRLAGVNSYEQYF.

This chain uses TRBV6-1 with TRBJ1-2, with D unclear. V was shortened by 0 bases and J by 5 bases, with 10 bases between the two germline ends. The length of the CDR3 is 14 residues. The germline V gene encodes CDR1 MNHNS and CDR2 SASEGT. The DNA of the CDR3 is TGTGCCAGCAGTGAAGCTAACGGCTTATATGGCTACACCTTC. Translated: CASSEANGLYGYTF.

This clonotype occurred many times. The V and J genes are TRBV7-6 and TRBJ2-1; D is undetermined. Trimming cost V 2 bases and J 2 bases, with 10 bases left between them. Germline CDR1 SGHVS, CDR2 FNYEAQ. This CDR3 contains 15 residues. The CDR3 region has the DNA TGTGCCAGCAGCTTACCAGGTGTCACCTACAATGAGCAGTTCTTC. The encoded protein is CASSLPGVTYNEQFF.

The genes are TRBV28 and TRBJ2-2, with D possibly being TRBD1 or TRBD2 (5 bases each). The CDR3 consists of 13 residues. V was clipped by 10 bases and J by 1 base, with 10 bases between them. The germline CDR1 and CDR2 sequences are MDHEN and SYDVKM. Here the CDR3 reads CATGQLNTGELFF. DNA for the CDR3: TGTGCCACGGGGCAGTTGAACACCGGGGAGCTGTTTTTT. The variable domain in full, completed from reference TRBV28 and TRBJ2-2, reads DVKVTQSSRYLVKRTGEKVFLECVQDMDHENMFWYRQDPGLGLRLIYFSYDVKMKEKGDIPEGYSVSREKKERFSLILESASTNQTSMYLCATGQLNTGELFFGEGSRLTVL.

The V and J genes are TRBV4-3 and TRBJ2-2; D not certain. From germline, CDR1 is LGHNA and CDR2 YSLEER. Trimming shortened V by 4 bases and J by 2 bases, and 14 bases separated the two germline ends. CDR3 length: 16 amino acids. CDR3 nucleotide sequence: TGCGCCAGCAGCCTATTCCTGGGATCCAACACCGGGGAGCTGTTTTTT. This gives the protein CASSLFLGSNTGELFF.

A few counts support this clonotype. The chain carries TRBV20-1 and TRBJ2-5; perhaps TRBD2 as D (6 bases). Trimming shortened V by 4 bases and J by 5 bases, and 23 bases separated the two germline ends. The V gene's germline CDR1 is DFQATT and CDR2 SNEGSKA (reference sequence). The CDR3 covers 16 residues. DNA for the CDR3: TGCAGTGCTATGTCCGGGACTCCCATCGGGTCTGAGACCCAGTACTTC. This encodes CSAMSGTPIGSETQYF.

This clonotype was detected a few times. The chain employs TRBV25-1 and TRBJ1-1; D may be TRBD1 (6 bases). The CDR3 contains 15 residues. Looked up from germline, CDR1 is MGHDK and CDR2 is SYGVNS. Deletions cut 8 bases from V and 0 bases from J, with 16 bases between. The CDR3 DNA is TGTGCCAGCTCCCAGGGGTACGTTGTGAACACTGAAGCTTTCTTT. Protein product: CASSQGYVVNTEAFF.

The rearrangement joins TRBV24-1 to TRBJ2-2; D is unresolved. This CDR3 has 15 amino acids. Germline V gene sequence: CDR1 KGHDR, CDR2 SFDVKD. The ends were cut back, 5 bases at V and 0 bases at J, with 9 bases in the middle. As DNA, the CDR3 is TGTGCCACCAGTGGTAAGCCCGCGAACACCGGGGAGCTGTTTTTT. Its translation: CATSGKPANTGELFF.

The chain couples TRBV4-1 to TRBJ2-6; D not certain. The length of the CDR3 is 17 residues. V lost 0 bases to trimming and J lost 0 bases, with 9 bases between them. Germline V CDR1 and CDR2: MGHRA, YSYEKL. CDR3 sequence (DNA): TGCGCCAGCAGCCAAGATCTCGGGCTCTCTGGGGCCAACGTCCTGACTTTC. Translation: CASSQDLGLSGANVLTF.

The gene calls are TRBV4-3 and TRBJ2-1; 9 nucleotides align to TRBD2. Germline V lookup: CDR1 LGHNA, CDR2 YSLEER. The CDR3 sequence is 16 residues long. V shed 1 base, J shed 9 bases, and the junction held 10 bases outside the gene matches. The CDR3 here is CASSQVLRGGAGEQFF. Here the CDR3 DNA reads TGCGCCAGCAGCCAAGTACTTCGCGGGGGGGCGGGTGAGCAGTTCTTC.

This chain links TRBV20-1 with TRBJ2-1, with TRBD2 identical over 9 bases. Per the germline V gene, CDR1 is DFQATT and CDR2 is SNEGSKA (reference sequence). V trimming: 0 bases; J trimming: 2 bases; junction bases outside the gene matches: 14. The CDR3 is made up of 19 amino acids. CDR3 in amino acids: CSARERGSLAGFTYNEQFF. CDR3 nucleotides: TGCAGTGCTAGAGAACGGGGAAGCCTAGCGGGATTCACCTACAATGAGCAGTTCTTC.